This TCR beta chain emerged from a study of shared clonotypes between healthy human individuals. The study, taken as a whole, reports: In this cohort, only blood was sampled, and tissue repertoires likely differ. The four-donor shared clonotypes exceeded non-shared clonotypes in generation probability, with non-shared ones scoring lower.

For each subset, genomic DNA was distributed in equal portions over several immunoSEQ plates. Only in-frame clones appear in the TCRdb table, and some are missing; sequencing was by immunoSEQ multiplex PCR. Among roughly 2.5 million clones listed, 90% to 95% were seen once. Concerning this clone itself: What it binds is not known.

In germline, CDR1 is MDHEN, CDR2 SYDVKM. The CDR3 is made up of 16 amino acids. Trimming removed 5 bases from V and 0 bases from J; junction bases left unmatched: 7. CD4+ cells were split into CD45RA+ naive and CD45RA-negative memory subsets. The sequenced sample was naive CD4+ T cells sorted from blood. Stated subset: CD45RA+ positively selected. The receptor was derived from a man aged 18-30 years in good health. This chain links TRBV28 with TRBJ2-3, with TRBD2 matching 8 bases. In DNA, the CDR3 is TGTGCCAGCAGTCGGGGGGGTAGTCCAAGCACAGATACGCAGTATTTT. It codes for CASSRGGSPSTDTQYF.